Sequencing of this TCR beta chain was carried out in a study of cytomegalovirus exposure and HLA in healthy donors. Study-wide results and limits: The study dropped some indistinguishable V segments, TRBV6-2 and TRBV6-3 among them.

Germline CDR1 MNHEY, CDR2 SMNVEV (reference sequence). This CDR3 comprises 14 residues. A multiplex PCR was run with 60 Vbeta primers and 13 Jbeta primers. The protocol was immunoSEQ multiplex PCR, while the TCRdb copy is restricted to in-frame clones and leaves out a portion. The sample comprises around 130,000 clones, roughly 71% of which are singletons, and 2.5% to 3.5% rests with the top ten. Points on this clone: Its target is not known.

The V and J genes are TRBV27 and TRBJ2-5; tentative D call: TRBD1 (5 bases). The end of the DNA fits TRBJ2-7 better, so the J call may be wrong. The clonotype was recovered from a woman aged 40 to 50 in good health and CMV-seropositive. The sequenced sample consisted of PBMCs. The CDR3 DNA reads as TGTGCCAGCAGGGGCAGGGAACCTGCCTACGAGCAGTACTTC. As protein: CASRGREPAYEQYF.